The 5 T cell receptor beta chains given below trace back to one sample, sequenced in a study of T cells in Graves' hyperthyroidism and ophthalmopathy. From RNA transcripts, TCR beta CDR3 regions were amplified. In the first-round RT-PCR of the TCR CDR3, the HTBI primer set was used. Each CDR3 protein is one row after TCRdb ran MiXCR on the multiplex PCR reads. The repertoire holds approximately 500,000 distinct CDR3 sequences, with about half as singletons. Specimen: peripheral blood or thyroid tissue (not recorded which). The receptors come from a young woman with Graves' hyperthyroidism.

This chain joins TRBV10-3 and TRBJ2-7, with 8 bases matching TRBD2. Unmatched junction bases numbered 2, after V lost 0 bases and J lost 7 bases. CDR3 length equals 13 residues. Germline CDR1 is ENHRY and CDR2 is SYGVKD. The CDR3 nucleotides read TGTGCCATCAGTGAGTCGCGGGGGGATGAGCAGTACTTC. Translation gives CAISESRGDEQYF.

Comment on this clonotype: This may be a read error, as it is one base from a much larger clone. The chain carries TRBV30 and TRBJ1-4; D is perhaps TRBD1 (5 bases). The CDR3 contains 14 residues. CDR1 and CDR2 (germline): GTSNPN, SVGIG (reference sequence). The CDR3 nucleotides read TGTGCCCGGAGTGAGGTGGGGGACGATGAAAAACTGTTTTTT. As protein: CARSEVGDDEKLFF.

At least ten counts were recorded for this clonotype. V and J are TRBV20-1 and TRBJ2-7; D is perhaps TRBD2 (6 bases). CDR1 is DFQATT, CDR2 SNEGSKA, per germline (reference sequence). The CDR3 totals 11 residues. V was trimmed by 3 bases and J by 7 bases, leaving 10 bases between them. DNA for the CDR3: TGCAGTGCTAGTGGGGGGAAGGAGCAGTACTTC. Protein: CSASGGKEQYF.

This clonotype was seen more than once but under ten times. The chain employs TRBV20-1 and TRBJ2-7; D may correspond to TRBD1 or TRBD2 (6 bases each). The germline V gene encodes CDR1 DFQATT and CDR2 SNEGSKA (reference sequence). V lost 3 bases and J lost 3, with 12 bases in between. The CDR3 runs to 13 residues. The DNA of the CDR3 is TGCAGTGCTAGCGGGAGAGGGGGCTACGAGCAGTACTTC. It encodes CSASGRGGYEQYF.

This clonotype came up a few times. This chain uses TRBV6-5 with TRBJ1-4, with D uncertain. V lost 5 bases to trimming and J lost 8 bases, with 15 bases between them. CDR1 is MNHEY and CDR2 is SVGAGI in the germline V gene. CDR3 length: 14 amino acids. DNA for the CDR3: TGTGCCAGCAGTCCCCGAGAACCCAGAGAAAAACTGTTTTTT. Translated, it gives CASSPREPREKLFF.